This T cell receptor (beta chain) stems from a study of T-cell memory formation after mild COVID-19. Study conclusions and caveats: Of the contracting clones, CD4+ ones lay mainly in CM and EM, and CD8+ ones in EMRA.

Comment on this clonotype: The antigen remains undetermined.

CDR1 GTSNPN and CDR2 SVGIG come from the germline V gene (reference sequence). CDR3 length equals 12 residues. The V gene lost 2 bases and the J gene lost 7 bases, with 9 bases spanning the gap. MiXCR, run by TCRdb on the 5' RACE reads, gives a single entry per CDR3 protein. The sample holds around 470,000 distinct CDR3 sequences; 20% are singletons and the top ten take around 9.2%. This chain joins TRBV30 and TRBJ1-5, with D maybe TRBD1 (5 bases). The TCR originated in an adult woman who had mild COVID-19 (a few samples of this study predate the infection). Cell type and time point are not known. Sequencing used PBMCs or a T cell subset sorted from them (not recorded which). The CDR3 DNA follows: TGTGCCTGGAGTTCAGGGAACCAGCCCCAGCATTTT. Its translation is CAWSSGNQPQHF.